A selection of T cell receptor beta chains follows, all from one sample in a study of beta chain features in type 1 diabetes. Sequencing was performed with immunoSEQ multiplex PCR; in TCRdb, only in-frame clones are kept and a portion is missing. The sample records around 300,000 clones, 11% to 15% being singletons. The source material was central memory CD4+ T cells from blood. These receptors all stem from a man aged 30-40 years in good health. The CDR3 runs from the conserved cysteine through the conserved F or W. Fields, in order: J gene, clone size, D gene, V gene, CDR3 protein, CDR3 DNA. A D gene is named only where the DNA matches it firmly. Not every row has a clone size; where given, it reads once, few, many or a size class.

j_call: TRBJ2-1
clone_size: NA
d_call: NA
v_call: TRBV11-3
cdr3_aa: CASSPTPRANEQFF
cdr3_nt: TGTGCCAGCAGCCCAACACCTAGGGCCAATGAGCAGTTCTTC

j_call: TRBJ1-1
clone_size: NA
d_call: TRBD1
v_call: TRBV4-3
cdr3_aa: CASSQFVQGADAFF
cdr3_nt: TGCGCCAGCAGCCAATTTGTCCAGGGGGCAGACGCTTTCTTT

j_call: TRBJ1-2
clone_size: once
d_call: TRBD1
v_call: TRBV5-6
cdr3_aa: CASSLGQGAYGYTF
cdr3_nt: TGTGCCAGCAGCTTGGGTCAGGGGGCCTATGGCTACACCTTC

j_call: TRBJ1-2
clone_size: few
d_call: NA
v_call: TRBV7-9
cdr3_aa: CASSKQRAAGYTF
cdr3_nt: TGTGCCAGCAGCAAGCAGAGAGCAGCTGGCTACACCTTC

j_call: TRBJ2-7
clone_size: NA
d_call: NA
v_call: TRBV9
cdr3_aa: CASSQHVQGSEQYF
cdr3_nt: TGTGCCAGCAGCCAACATGTACAGGGATCCGAGCAGTACTTC

j_call: TRBJ1-1
clone_size: NA
d_call: NA
v_call: TRBV6-5
cdr3_aa: CASSEAGRGKAFF
cdr3_nt: TGTGCCAGCAGTGAAGCGGGCCGGGGAAAAGCTTTCTTT

j_call: TRBJ2-1
clone_size: NA
d_call: TRBD2
v_call: TRBV5-6
cdr3_aa: CASSSTHSGRGNEQFF
cdr3_nt: TGTGCCAGCAGCTCGACCCATAGCGGGAGAGGAAATGAGCAGTTCTTC

j_call: TRBJ2-7
clone_size: NA
d_call: TRBD2
v_call: TRBV5-6
cdr3_aa: CASSLALVAGVNYEQYF
cdr3_nt: TGTGCCAGCAGCTTGGCATTGGTGGCGGGGGTGAACTACGAGCAGTACTTC

j_call: TRBJ2-1
clone_size: few
d_call: NA
v_call: TRBV6-1
cdr3_aa: CASVTRGYNEQFF
cdr3_nt: TGTGCCAGCGTCACCCGGGGGTACAATGAGCAGTTCTTC

j_call: TRBJ1-4
clone_size: NA
d_call: NA
v_call: TRBV18
cdr3_aa: CASSPQSGSNEKLFF
cdr3_nt: TGTGCCAGCTCACCACAGTCGGGCAGTAATGAAAAACTGTTTTTT

j_call: TRBJ1-3
clone_size: few
d_call: NA
v_call: TRBV9
cdr3_aa: CASSAGSISGNTIYF
cdr3_nt: TGTGCCAGCAGTGCAGGTTCTATATCTGGAAACACCATATATTTT